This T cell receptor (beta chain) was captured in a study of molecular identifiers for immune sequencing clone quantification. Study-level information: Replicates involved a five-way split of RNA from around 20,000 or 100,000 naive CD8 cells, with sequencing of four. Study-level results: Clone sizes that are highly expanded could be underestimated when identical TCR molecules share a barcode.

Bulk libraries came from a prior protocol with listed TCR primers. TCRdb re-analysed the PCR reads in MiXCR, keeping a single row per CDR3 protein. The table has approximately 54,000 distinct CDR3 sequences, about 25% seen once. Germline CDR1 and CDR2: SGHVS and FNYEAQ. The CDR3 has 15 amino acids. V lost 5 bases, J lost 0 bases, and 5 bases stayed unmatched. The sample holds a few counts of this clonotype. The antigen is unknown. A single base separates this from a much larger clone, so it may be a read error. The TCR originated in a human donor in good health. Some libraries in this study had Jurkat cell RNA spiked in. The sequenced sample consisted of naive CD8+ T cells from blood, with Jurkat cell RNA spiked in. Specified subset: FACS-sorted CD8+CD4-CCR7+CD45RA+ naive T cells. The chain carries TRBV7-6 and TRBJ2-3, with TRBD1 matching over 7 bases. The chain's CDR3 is CASSPTGHSTDTQYF. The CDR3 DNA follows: TGTGCCAGCAGCCCGACAGGGCATAGCACAGATACGCAGTATTTT.